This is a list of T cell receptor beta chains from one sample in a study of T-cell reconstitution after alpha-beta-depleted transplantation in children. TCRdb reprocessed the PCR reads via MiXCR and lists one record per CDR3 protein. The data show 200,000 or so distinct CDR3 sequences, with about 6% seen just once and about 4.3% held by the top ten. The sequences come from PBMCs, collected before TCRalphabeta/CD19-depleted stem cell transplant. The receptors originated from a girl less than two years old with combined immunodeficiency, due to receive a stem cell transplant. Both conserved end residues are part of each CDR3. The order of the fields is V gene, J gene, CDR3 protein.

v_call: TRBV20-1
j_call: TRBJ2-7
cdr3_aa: CSGGGISSYEQYF

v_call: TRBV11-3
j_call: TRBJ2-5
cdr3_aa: CASSLGYSGSLGAEEYWETQYF

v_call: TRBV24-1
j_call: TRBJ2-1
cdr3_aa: CATSNGGGFTYNEQFF

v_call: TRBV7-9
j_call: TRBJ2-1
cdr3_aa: CASSFAGNEQFF

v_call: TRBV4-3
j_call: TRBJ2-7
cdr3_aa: CASSQGVPGQAPYEQYF

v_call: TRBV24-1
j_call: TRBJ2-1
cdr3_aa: CATMDTSYNEQFF

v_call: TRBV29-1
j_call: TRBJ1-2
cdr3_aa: CSVEPGGYGYTF

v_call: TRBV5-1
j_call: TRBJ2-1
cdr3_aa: CASSLVTSGSHEQFF

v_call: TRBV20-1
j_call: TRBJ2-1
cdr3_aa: CSAEFPGDRGEQFF

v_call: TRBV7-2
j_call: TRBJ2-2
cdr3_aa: CASSLWPSGVAGELFF

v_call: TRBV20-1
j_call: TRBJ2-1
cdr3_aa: CSARREVPSYNEQFF

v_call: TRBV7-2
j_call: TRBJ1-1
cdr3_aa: CASSLGLGMGNTEAFF

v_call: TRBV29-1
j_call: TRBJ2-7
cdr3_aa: CSVGLIDEQYF

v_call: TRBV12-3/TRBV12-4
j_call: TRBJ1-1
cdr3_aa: CASTKETVEAFF

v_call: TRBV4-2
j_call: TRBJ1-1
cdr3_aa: CASSPPWGWNTEAFF

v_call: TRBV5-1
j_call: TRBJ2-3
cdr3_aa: CASSSDMGVAQYF

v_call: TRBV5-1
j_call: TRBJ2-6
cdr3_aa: CASSGFGTVVVGANVLTF

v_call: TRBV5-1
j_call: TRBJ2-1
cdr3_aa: CASSLLLAGNDNEQFF

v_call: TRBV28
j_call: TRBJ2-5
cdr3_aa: CASIPWGQETQYF

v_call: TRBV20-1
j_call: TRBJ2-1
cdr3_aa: CSASTLGSYNEQFF

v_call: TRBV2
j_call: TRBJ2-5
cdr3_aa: CASSRNGAQETQYF

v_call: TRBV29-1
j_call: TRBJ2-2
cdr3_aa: CSADGTANTGELFF

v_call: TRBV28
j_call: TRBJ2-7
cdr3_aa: CASITNRSPYEQYF

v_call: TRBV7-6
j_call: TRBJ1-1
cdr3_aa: CASSLAGSSEAFF

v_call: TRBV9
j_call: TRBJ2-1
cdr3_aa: CASSVGVLNNEQFF

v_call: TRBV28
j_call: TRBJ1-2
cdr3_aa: CASSSGTDYNYGYTF

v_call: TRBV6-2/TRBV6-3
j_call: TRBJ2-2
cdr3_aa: CASSSEGVPNTGELFF

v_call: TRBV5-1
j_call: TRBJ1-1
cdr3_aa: CASSLSLTGGSEAFF

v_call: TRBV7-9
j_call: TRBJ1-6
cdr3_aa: CASRRVEGNSPLHF

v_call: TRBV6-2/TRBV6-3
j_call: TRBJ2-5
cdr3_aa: CASSFGLAAQETQYF

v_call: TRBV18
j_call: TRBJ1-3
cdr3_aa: CASSPAQGPGNTIYF

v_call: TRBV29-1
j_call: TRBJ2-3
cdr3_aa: CSVEEGTGPGTDTQYF

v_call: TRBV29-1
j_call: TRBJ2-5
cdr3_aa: CSVVMVLTETQYF

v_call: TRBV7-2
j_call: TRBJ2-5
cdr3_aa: CASSLVTSGGGETQYF

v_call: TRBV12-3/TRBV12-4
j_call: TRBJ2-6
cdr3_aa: CASSFLAGANVLTF

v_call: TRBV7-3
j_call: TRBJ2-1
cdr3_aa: CASSLKGQGAGYEQFF

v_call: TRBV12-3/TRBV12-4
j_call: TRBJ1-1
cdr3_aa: CASSPLAGEETEAFF

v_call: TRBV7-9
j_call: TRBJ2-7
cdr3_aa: CASSLAGQGNYEQYF

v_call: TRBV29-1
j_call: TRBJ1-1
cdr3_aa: CSVIPGQRTEAFF

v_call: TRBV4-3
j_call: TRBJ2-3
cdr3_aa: CASSQDTGDADTQYF

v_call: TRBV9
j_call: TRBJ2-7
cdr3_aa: CASSVGMRASHYEQYF

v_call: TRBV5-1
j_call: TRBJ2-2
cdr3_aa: CASSLLQGATGELFF

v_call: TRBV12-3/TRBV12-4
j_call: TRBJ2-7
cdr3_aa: CASRLGTGGFYEQYF

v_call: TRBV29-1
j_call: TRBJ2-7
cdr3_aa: CSVVGDSLYEQYF

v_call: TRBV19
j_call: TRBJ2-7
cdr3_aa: CASSVNSRSRYEQYF

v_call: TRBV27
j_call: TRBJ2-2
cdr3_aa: CASSLGHRAELFF

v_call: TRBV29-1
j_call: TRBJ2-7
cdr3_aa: CSVEVGGSYEQYF

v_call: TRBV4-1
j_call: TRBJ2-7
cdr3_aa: CASSQLSAGGPYEQYF

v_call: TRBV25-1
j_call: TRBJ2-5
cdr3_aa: CASSEYSEKETQYF